The 21 T cell receptor beta chains below all came from one sample that was sequenced in a study of Ad26.COV2.S vaccination and SARS-CoV-2 variants. Stated treatment: around 19 received Ad26.COV2.S at low or high dose, single or two shots; 5 received placebo; per-sample allocation not given. It was on day 63 after the first vaccine or placebo injection that samples were taken. TCRdb's table, derived via immunoSEQ multiplex PCR, lists solely in-frame clones and lacks some. Among 510,000 or so clones listed, around 90% were seen once. The source material was peripheral blood, sampled in a trial of Ad26.COV2.S vaccine versus placebo. The source is a person aged 18-65 years who received the Ad26.COV2.S COVID-19 vaccine or a placebo.

The V call is TRBV29-1, the J call TRBJ2-2; D not certain. Germline V gene sequence: CDR1 SQVTM, CDR2 ANQGSEA. CDR3 length: 13 residues. The V gene lost 4 bases and the J gene lost 4 bases, with 10 bases spanning the gap. The CDR3: CSVGPWGTGELFF. CDR3 nucleotides: TGCAGCGTTGGGCCCTGGGGCACCGGGGAGCTGTTTTTT.

The chain carries TRBV7-3 and TRBJ2-7; D gene unclear. The CDR3 is 13 amino acids. Deletions cut 4 bases from V and 3 bases from J, with 10 bases between. Germline assignment: CDR1 SGHTA and CDR2 FQGTGA. CDR3 sequence: CASSSQPNYEQYF. DNA for the CDR3: TGTGCCAGCAGCTCCCAACCAAACTACGAGCAGTACTTC. Looking up the rest from reference TRBV7-3 and TRBJ2-7 gives the full variable domain: GAGVSQTPSNKVTEKGKYVELRCDPISGHTALYWYRQSLGQGPEFLIYFQGTGAADDSGLPNDRFFAVRPEGSVSTLKIQRTERGDSAVYLCASSSQPNYEQYFGPGTRLTVT.

V gene TRBV4-3 combines with J gene TRBJ2-2; 8 nucleotides agree with TRBD2. The CDR3 totals 18 residues. Germline trimming cut 3 bases from V and 0 bases from J; bases unmatched to any gene: 9. Per germline, CDR1 LGHNA and CDR2 YSLEER. This CDR3 reads CASSHNLAGSANTGELFF. CDR3 bases: TGCGCCAGCAGCCACAATCTAGCGGGTAGCGCGAACACCGGGGAGCTGTTTTTT.

V usage is TRBV30 and J usage is TRBJ2-6; D not certain. V lost 4 bases and J lost 0, with 10 bases in between. CDR1 is GTSNPN, CDR2 SVGIG, per germline (reference sequence). CDR3 length: 15 amino acids. The CDR3 is CAWNGIRSGANVLTF. The CDR3 region has the DNA TGTGCCTGGAATGGCATCCGCTCTGGGGCCAACGTCCTGACTTTC.

The CDR3 DNA reads TGTGCCAGTAGTATAGTACATTTCGGGGGAACGCAGCCCCAGCATTTT. This gives the protein CASSIVHFGGTQPQHF. The rearrangement uses TRBV19 and TRBJ1-5; TRBD1 might be the D (5 bases). Germline V gene sequence: CDR1 LNHDA, CDR2 SQIVND (reference sequence). The germline V and J ends were trimmed by 1 base and 7 bases, with 17 bases remaining between them. The CDR3 spans 16 residues. The full variable domain, rest sourced from reference TRBV19 and TRBJ1-5, is DGGITQSPKYLFRKEGQNVTLSCEQNLNHDAMYWYRQDPGQGLRLIYYSQIVNDFQKGDIAEGYSVSREKKESFPLTVTSAQKNPTAFYLCASSIVHFGGTQPQHFGDGTRLSIL.

The J gene is TRBJ2-2, the V gene TRBV7-2; 8 nucleotides match TRBD2. Looked up from germline, CDR1 is SGHTA and CDR2 is FQGNSA. Trimming at V came to 4 bases and at J to 6 bases, leaving 13 bases not matched to a gene. The CDR3 is 17 amino acids. CDR3 loop: CASSSLSGLVIPGELFF. The CDR3 DNA sequence: TGTGCCAGCAGCTCCCTTTCGGGACTAGTCATTCCCGGGGAGCTGTTTTTT.

This clone came up once. The identical CDR3 is also encoded by other nucleotide sequences in the sample. V and J are TRBV28 and TRBJ1-1, with D perhaps TRBD1 (5 bases). This CDR3 is built from 13 residues. The germline V and J ends were trimmed by 2 bases and 4 bases, with 8 bases remaining between them. Germline V CDR1 and CDR2: MDHEN, SYDVKM. CDR3 DNA sequence: TGTGCCAGCAGTTTAGGGGGTAGCACTGAAGCTTTCTTT. It translates to CASSLGGSTEAFF. Variable domain in full (rest from reference TRBV28 and TRBJ1-1): DVKVTQSSRYLVKRTGEKVFLECVQDMDHENMFWYRQDPGLGLRLIYFSYDVKMKEKGDIPEGYSVSREKKERFSLILESASTNQTSMYLCASSLGGSTEAFFGQGTRLTVV.

This clone was counted a single time. The genes are TRBV28 and TRBJ2-6; possibly TRBD1 for D (5 bases). The CDR3 loop spans 16 amino acids. Germline CDR1 is MDHEN and CDR2 is SYDVKM. Trimming removed 6 bases at V and 0 bases at J, with 12 bases between. CDR3 sequence reads: CASRTALTSGANVLTF. CDR3 in DNA: TGTGCCAGCAGGACAGCCCTCACCTCTGGGGCCAACGTCCTGACTTTC.

V usage is TRBV19 and J usage is TRBJ2-7; TRBD2 aligns across 8 bases. Trimming took 3 bases from V and 0 from J; bases not matched to a gene: 13. This CDR3 is built from 18 residues. Germline V gene sequence: CDR1 LNHDA, CDR2 SQIVND (reference sequence). The CDR3: CASSIATSGLDSSYEQYF. Here the CDR3 DNA reads TGTGCCAGTAGTATCGCTACTAGCGGTCTTGATAGCTCCTACGAGCAGTACTTC. Looking up the rest from reference TRBV19 and TRBJ2-7 gives the full variable domain: DGGITQSPKYLFRKEGQNVTLSCEQNLNHDAMYWYRQDPGQGLRLIYYSQIVNDFQKGDIAEGYSVSREKKESFPLTVTSAQKNPTAFYLCASSIATSGLDSSYEQYFGPGTRLTVT.

CDR3 bases: TGTGCCAGCAGTGTGGCGGGTTTCAGCTCCTACGAGCAGTACTTC. Its protein is CASSVAGFSSYEQYF. This chain connects TRBV2 to TRBJ2-7, with TRBD2 as a possible D gene (5 bases). The germline V gene has CDR1 SNHLY and CDR2 FYNNEI. The CDR3 has 15 residues. Trimming removed 4 bases from V and 0 bases from J, with 13 bases in between.

The chain carries TRBV3-1 (or the pseudogene TRBV3-2) and TRBJ1-6; D is ambiguous. This CDR3 is built from 15 residues. Deletions cut 2 bases from V and 0 bases from J, with 5 bases between. Germline CDR1 reads LGHDT; CDR2 reads YNNKEL (reference sequence). Written as DNA, the CDR3 is TGTGCCAGCAGCCAAAGGAACTCCTATAATTCACCCCTCCACTTT. It encodes CASSQRNSYNSPLHF.

The chain links TRBV7-9 to TRBJ2-7, with 8 bases lining up with TRBD1. Germline V CDR1 and CDR2: SEHNR, FQNEAQ (reference sequence). V dropped 0 bases and J dropped 2; count of bases not matched to a gene: 0. The CDR3 extends over 14 amino acids. CDR3 nucleotides: TGTGCCAGCAGCTTAGCGGACAGGGCCTACGAGCAGTACTTC. Translation: CASSLADRAYEQYF. The variable domain in full, with the rest retrieved from reference TRBV7-9 and TRBJ2-7, is DTGVSQNPRHKITKRGQNVTFRCDPISEHNRLYWYRQTLGQGPEFLTYFQNEAQLEKSRLLSDRFSAERPKGSFSTLEIQRTEQGDSAMYLCASSLADRAYEQYFGPGTRLTVT.

The V gene is TRBV28, the J gene TRBJ1-5, with 10 bases matching TRBD1. The CDR3 runs 15 residues. V lost 5 bases to trimming and J lost 4 bases; unmatched junction nucleotides: 5. The V gene's germline CDR1 is MDHEN and CDR2 SYDVKM. For the CDR3, the DNA is TGTGCCAGCAGTCGGACAGGGGGAGCAAATCAGCCCCAGCATTTT. Its protein is CASSRTGGANQPQHF.

V usage is TRBV29-1 and J usage is TRBJ1-2, with no clear D. This CDR3 spans 11 amino acids. With 4 bases removed from V and 5 bases from J, the gap between germline ends came to 8 bases. In germline, CDR1 is SQVTM, CDR2 ANQGSEA. DNA of the CDR3: TGCAGCGTTGGTGCAGAATATGGCTACACCTTC. Residues: CSVGAEYGYTF.

The rearrangement joins TRBV5-1 to TRBJ2-2, with a weak D call TRBD2 (6 bases). V was pared by 4 bases and J by 4 bases, with 17 bases between. This CDR3 comprises 16 residues. CDR1 is SGHRS, CDR2 YFSETQ, per germline. For the CDR3, the DNA is TGCGCCAGCAGCCGTACGGAGGGCCAAAGCACCGGGGAGCTGTTTTTT. Translated: CASSRTEGQSTGELFF.

J is TRBJ2-1 and V is TRBV7-6; D gene ambiguous. V lost 1 base, J lost 9 bases, and 7 bases lay in between. This CDR3 has 12 amino acids. Germline assignment: CDR1 SGHVS and CDR2 FNYEAQ. The CDR3 is CASSLVNGEQFF. The CDR3 DNA follows: TGTGCCAGCAGCTTAGTCAACGGTGAGCAGTTCTTC.

The J gene is TRBJ2-5, the V gene TRBV7-6; 10 nucleotides agree with TRBD2. The CDR3 length is 16 residues. J was trimmed by 7 bases and V by 7 bases; bases with no gene match: 15. Germline V lookup: CDR1 SGHVS, CDR2 FNYEAQ. CDR3: CASTRTSGLSRGTQYF. For the CDR3, the DNA is TGTGCCAGCACCCGGACTAGCGGCCTCTCCAGAGGGACCCAGTACTTC.

With regard to this clone: Additional DNA sequences in this sample encode the identical CDR3. This chain joins TRBV28 and TRBJ2-3, with D perhaps matching TRBD1 (5 bases). This CDR3 is built from 13 residues. V lost 8 bases, J lost 0 bases, and 9 bases lay in between. Germline loops: CDR1 MDHEN, CDR2 SYDVKM. The DNA for the CDR3 is TGTGCCAGCGGGGCGCGCAGCACAGATACGCAGTATTTT. This sequence encodes CASGARSTDTQYF. The full variable domain, in which reference TRBV28 and TRBJ2-3 provide the parts outside the CDR3, is DVKVTQSSRYLVKRTGEKVFLECVQDMDHENMFWYRQDPGLGLRLIYFSYDVKMKEKGDIPEGYSVSREKKERFSLILESASTNQTSMYLCASGARSTDTQYFGPGTRLTVL.

The chain links TRBV18 to TRBJ1-2; 7 nucleotides match TRBD1. This CDR3 comprises 14 residues. V was pared by 3 bases and J by 4 bases, with 5 bases of the junction left unmatched. Germline V gives CDR1 KGHSH, CDR2 LQKENI. CDR3 DNA sequence: TGTGCCAGCTCACCCGGGACAGAGACCTATGGCTACACCTTC. It is translated as CASSPGTETYGYTF.

V gene TRBV9 combines with J gene TRBJ1-1; D unclear. V gave up 4 bases and J gave up 4 bases, with 11 bases separating them. The length of the CDR3 is 13 residues. Germline CDR1 SGDLS, CDR2 YYNGEE. The CDR3 here is CASSPRDGTEAFF. As DNA, the CDR3 is TGTGCCAGCAGCCCTAGAGATGGCACTGAAGCTTTCTTT.

The chain recombines TRBV2 with TRBJ2-7; 9 bases fit TRBD2. CDR1 and CDR2 from the germline V gene are SNHLY and FYNNEI. This CDR3 is 16 amino acids long. V trimming: 2 bases; J trimming: 0 bases; junction bases outside the gene matches: 5. CDR3 sequence (DNA): TGTGCCAGCAGTGAAATGCTAGCGGGAACCTCCTACGAGCAGTACTTC. Amino acid sequence: CASSEMLAGTSYEQYF. Supplemented by reference TRBV2 and TRBJ2-7, the full variable domain reads EPEVTQTPSHQVTQMGQEVILRCVPISNHLYFYWYRQILGQKVEFLVSFYNNEISEKSEIFDDQFSVERPDGSNFTLKIRSTKLEDSAMYFCASSEMLAGTSYEQYFGPGTRLTVT.